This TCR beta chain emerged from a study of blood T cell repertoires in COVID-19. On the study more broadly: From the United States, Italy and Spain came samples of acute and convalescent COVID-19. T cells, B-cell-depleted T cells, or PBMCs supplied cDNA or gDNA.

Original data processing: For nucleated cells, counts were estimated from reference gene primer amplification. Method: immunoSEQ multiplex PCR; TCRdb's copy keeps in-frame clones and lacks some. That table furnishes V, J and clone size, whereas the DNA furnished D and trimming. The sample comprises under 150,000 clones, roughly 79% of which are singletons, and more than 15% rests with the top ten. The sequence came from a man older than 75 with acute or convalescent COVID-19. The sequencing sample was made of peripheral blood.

The CDR3 protein is CASSLSGNHNEQFF. CDR3 nucleotide sequence: TGTGCCAGCAGTCTTAGCGGGAACCACAATGAGCAGTTCTTC. J is TRBJ2-1 and V is TRBV11-3; TRBD2 matches at 8 bases. Germline V gives CDR1 SGHNT, CDR2 YENEEA. The V gene end was trimmed by 6 bases and the J gene end by 5 bases; junction bases not matched to a gene: 6. This CDR3 spans 14 amino acids.